A selection of T cell receptor beta chains follows, all from one sample in a study of T cells in Graves' hyperthyroidism and ophthalmopathy. TCRdb used MiXCR to reprocess the multiplex PCR reads, holding one entry per CDR3 protein. The table has some 700,000 distinct CDR3 sequences, 17% seen once; the top ten hold about a sixth. Specimen: blood. These receptors were obtained from a man aged 45-65 years with Graves' hyperthyroidism. CDR3s include the opening cysteine and the closing phenylalanine or tryptophan. The D gene is left open where the match is weak. Not all rows give a size; the values are once, few, many and, for expanded clones, a class.

J gene	D gene	V gene	clone size	CDR3 protein	CDR3 DNA
TRBJ2-3	NA	TRBV4-3	NA	CASSQEGRRSTDTQYF	TGCGCCAGCAGCCAAGAAGGGCGGCGTTCCACAGATACGCAGTATTTT
TRBJ2-2	NA	TRBV20-1	few	CSARSGTGGELFF	TGCAGTGCTAGATCTGGGACGGGCGGGGAGCTGTTTTTT
TRBJ2-3	NA	TRBV28	many	CASSLSGQEITDTQYF	TGTGCCAGCAGTTTATCTGGTCAGGAAATCACAGATACGCAGTATTTT
TRBJ2-5	NA	TRBV14	NA	CASSQELFQETQYF	TGTGCCAGCAGCCAAGAATTATTCCAAGAGACCCAGTACTTC
TRBJ1-2	NA	TRBV5-1	few	CASSLIGLNYGYTF	TGCGCCAGCAGCTTGATCGGGCTGAACTATGGCTACACCTTC
TRBJ2-7	TRBD2	TRBV19	many	CASSLEREGGYEQYF	TGTGCCAGTAGTTTGGAGCGGGAGGGTGGCTACGAGCAGTACTTC
TRBJ2-1	NA	TRBV9	many	CASGTIYNEQFF	TGTGCCAGCGGGACAATCTACAATGAGCAGTTCTTC
TRBJ2-7	TRBD2	TRBV28	many	CASSPGEGLYRGQYF	TGTGCCAGCAGTCCTGGGGAGGGCTTATATAGGGGGCAGTACTTC
TRBJ2-5	NA	TRBV29-1	many	CSVEVRPVPGETQYF	TGCAGCGTTGAAGTACGTCCCGTCCCGGGAGAGACCCAGTACTTC
TRBJ2-3	TRBD2	TRBV5-1	few	CASSPRIAGGPLSHRDTQYF	TGCGCCAGCAGCCCTAGAATAGCGGGAGGGCCTTTATCCCACAGAGATACGCAGTATTTT
TRBJ2-5	NA	TRBV6-5	few	CASSYPQTGTSSIETQYF	TGTGCCAGCAGTTACCCCCAGACTGGGACGAGTTCTATCGAGACCCAGTACTTC
TRBJ1-5	TRBD1	TRBV6-2/TRBV6-3	few	CASSPRGTVRPGNQPQHF	TGTGCCAGCAGTCCACGCGGGACAGTTCGCCCGGGCAATCAGCCCCAGCATTTT
TRBJ1-4	NA	TRBV27	many	CASRGTRVNEKLFF	TGTGCCAGCAGGGGCACCAGAGTTAATGAAAAACTGTTTTTT
TRBJ1-1	NA	TRBV28	NA	CASSLRGGRITEAFF	TGTGCCAGCAGTTTACGGGGGGGGCGAATCACTGAAGCTTTCTTT
TRBJ2-2	TRBD1	TRBV19	NA	CASRPRTGKTGELFF	TGTGCCAGCCGTCCCAGGACAGGGAAAACCGGGGAGCTGTTTTTT
TRBJ2-3	TRBD2	TRBV28	NA	CASSELSGRASDTQYF	TGTGCCAGCAGTGAACTGAGCGGGAGGGCCTCAGATACGCAGTATTTT
TRBJ2-2	NA	TRBV7-2	few	CASSLVRGSNTGELFF	TGTGCCAGCAGCTTAGTAAGGGGATCGAACACCGGGGAGCTGTTTTTT
TRBJ2-7	TRBD2	TRBV3-1	few	CASSLPTSGSNEQYF	TGTGCCAGCAGCCTCCCCACTAGCGGGAGCAACGAGCAGTACTTC
TRBJ1-1	NA	TRBV2	many	CASSDTNTEAFF	TGTGCCAGCAGTGACACGAACACTGAAGCTTTCTTT
TRBJ2-1	TRBD2	TRBV7-9	many	CASRLPSGRAGNEQFF	TGTGCCAGCAGGTTACCAAGCGGGAGGGCCGGTAATGAGCAGTTCTTC
TRBJ1-1	NA	TRBV5-1	many	CASSSGGSSLNTEAFF	TGCGCCAGCAGCTCCGGGGGTAGCAGTCTGAACACTGAAGCTTTCTTT
TRBJ2-2	TRBD2	TRBV7-8	many	CASSPGLASNTGELFF	TGTGCCAGCAGCCCTGGACTAGCCTCGAACACCGGGGAGCTGTTTTTT
TRBJ2-1	TRBD2	TRBV19	NA	CASTPGLAGVYNEQFF	TGTGCCAGTACCCCAGGACTAGCGGGAGTTTACAATGAGCAGTTCTTC
TRBJ2-1	NA	TRBV11-2	many	CASSLASSYNEQFF	TGTGCCAGCAGCTTAGCAAGCTCCTACAATGAGCAGTTCTTC
TRBJ1-6	TRBD1	TRBV19	many	CASSGTGVSPLHF	TGTGCCAGTAGTGGGACAGGGGTGTCACCCCTCCACTTT
TRBJ1-5	NA	TRBV19	NA	CASSIGRSAGTTNQPQHF	TGTGCCAGTAGTATAGGGAGGAGTGCGGGGACCACCAATCAGCCCCAGCATTTT
TRBJ2-1	TRBD2	TRBV29-1	many	CSVEGAGTSGVINNEQFF	TGCAGCGTTGAAGGGGCCGGGACTAGCGGGGTTATCAACAATGAGCAGTTCTTC
TRBJ2-1	TRBD2	TRBV4-3	NA	CASSQEPGLEGNEQFF	TGCGCCAGCAGCCAAGAACCGGGACTAGAAGGCAATGAGCAGTTCTTC
TRBJ1-5	TRBD1	TRBV12-3/TRBV12-4	many	CASSHGTGDQPQHF	TGTGCCAGCAGCCACGGGACAGGGGACCAGCCCCAGCATTTT
TRBJ2-7	TRBD1	TRBV9	NA	CASSVGGDRVNEQYF	TGTGCCAGCAGCGTAGGGGGGGACAGGGTGAACGAGCAGTACTTC
TRBJ1-2	NA	TRBV11-2	many	CAAGSPTGLYGYTF	TGTGCCGCGGGCAGCCCCACCGGACTATATGGCTACACCTTC
TRBJ2-1	NA	TRBV9	NA	CASSVAGSPGDEQFF	TGTGCCAGCAGCGTCGCCGGGTCACCCGGAGATGAGCAGTTCTTC
TRBJ2-7	NA	TRBV19	NA	CASRRSFDSTYEQYF	TGTGCCAGCCGCCGTTCCTTCGACAGCACCTACGAGCAGTACTTC
TRBJ2-7	TRBD2	TRBV29-1	NA	CSVGGLAIYEQYF	TGCAGCGTGGGGGGACTAGCGATCTACGAGCAGTACTTC
TRBJ2-7	TRBD1	TRBV7-2	few	CASTRTGGHEQYF	TGTGCCAGCACCAGGACAGGGGGCCACGAGCAGTACTTC
TRBJ2-1	TRBD2	TRBV5-1	once	CASSWGLADPNQQFF	TGCGCCAGCAGCTGGGGACTAGCGGATCCTAATCAGCAGTTCTTC
TRBJ2-1	NA	TRBV19	NA	CASSNRLGHLSYNEQFF	TGTGCCAGTAGTAATCGGCTCGGACACCTCTCCTACAATGAGCAGTTCTTC
TRBJ2-5	NA	TRBV6-1	many	CASSYVGTSKETQYF	TGTGCCAGCAGTTACGTTGGGACAAGCAAAGAGACCCAGTACTTC
TRBJ2-7	NA	TRBV27	NA	CASSFGSSSYEQYF	TGTGCCAGCAGTTTTGGGTCGAGCTCCTACGAGCAGTACTTC
TRBJ1-5	NA	TRBV7-8	many	CASSLSPTDQPQHF	TGTGCCAGCAGCCTGTCCCCGACAGATCAGCCCCAGCATTTT
TRBJ1-2	NA	TRBV6-5	few	CASSYKEGYGYTF	TGTGCCAGCAGTTACAAGGAGGGCTATGGCTACACCTTC
TRBJ1-2	NA	TRBV28	NA	CASNDDRNYGYTF	TGTGCCAGCAACGATGACAGGAACTATGGCTACACCTTC
TRBJ2-7	TRBD2	TRBV3-1	many	CASSISSGSSYEQYF	TGTGCCAGCAGCATCTCTAGCGGGAGTAGCTACGAGCAGTACTTC
TRBJ2-7	TRBD2	TRBV9	many	CASALLAGGYEQYF	TGTGCCAGCGCCTTACTAGCGGGAGGATACGAGCAGTACTTC
TRBJ1-1	NA	TRBV7-9	many	CASSLVRSMNTEAFF	TGTGCCAGCAGCTTAGTTCGAAGCATGAACACTGAAGCTTTCTTT
TRBJ2-7	NA	TRBV28	many	CASRPPGAYEQYF	TGTGCCAGCAGGCCCCCGGGGGCCTACGAGCAGTACTTC
TRBJ2-4	TRBD2	TRBV7-2	NA	CASSLSPLAGGNIQYF	TGTGCCAGCAGCTTATCACCGCTAGCGGGGGGGAACATTCAGTACTTC
TRBJ1-5	NA	TRBV10-3	many	CAISESHSNQPQHF	TGTGCCATCAGTGAGTCCCATAGCAATCAGCCCCAGCATTTT
TRBJ2-7	NA	TRBV27	NA	CAGRIRRSHEQYF	TGTGCCGGCAGAATCCGGAGGAGCCACGAGCAGTACTTC
TRBJ1-5	NA	TRBV30	NA	CAWSVHSRVRVQPQHF	TGTGCCTGGAGTGTACACAGTAGGGTTCGCGTTCAGCCCCAGCATTTT
TRBJ2-5	TRBD1	TRBV11-3	many	CASSTGQGAWETQYF	TGTGCCAGCAGCACCGGACAGGGGGCGTGGGAGACCCAGTACTTC